This entry concerns a single T cell receptor (beta chain). Its antigen remains unknown. Other DNA sequences of this sample code for an identical CDR3. The source of the sample is a study of cytomegalovirus exposure and HLA in healthy donors. Study findings and constraints: For presence/absence analyses, sequencing depth was assumed to be roughly uniform across donors. Trimming of TCR beta V- and J-genes showed a link, identified in a later analysis, to a missense DCLRE1C variant. Immune exposure was documented only through CMV serostatus.

PCR was performed using 60 Vbeta and 13 Jbeta primers. Only in-frame clones appear in the TCRdb table, and some are missing; sequencing was by immunoSEQ multiplex PCR. Of about 160,000 clones in the sample, about 75% are singletons; the top ten hold about 0.93%. CDR3 length: 14 residues. Per germline, CDR1 SGHDT and CDR2 YYEEEE. The trim removed 1 base at V and 4 bases at J, leaving 4 bases unmatched. The chain is built from TRBV5-6 and TRBJ2-7; 8 bases match TRBD2. The sample consisted of PBMCs. The origin of this receptor is a woman between 45 and 65 years old in good health and CMV-seropositive. The CDR3 region is CASSLPGGAYEQYF. The CDR3 DNA reads as TGTGCCAGCAGCTTGCCGGGAGGGGCTTACGAGCAGTACTTC.